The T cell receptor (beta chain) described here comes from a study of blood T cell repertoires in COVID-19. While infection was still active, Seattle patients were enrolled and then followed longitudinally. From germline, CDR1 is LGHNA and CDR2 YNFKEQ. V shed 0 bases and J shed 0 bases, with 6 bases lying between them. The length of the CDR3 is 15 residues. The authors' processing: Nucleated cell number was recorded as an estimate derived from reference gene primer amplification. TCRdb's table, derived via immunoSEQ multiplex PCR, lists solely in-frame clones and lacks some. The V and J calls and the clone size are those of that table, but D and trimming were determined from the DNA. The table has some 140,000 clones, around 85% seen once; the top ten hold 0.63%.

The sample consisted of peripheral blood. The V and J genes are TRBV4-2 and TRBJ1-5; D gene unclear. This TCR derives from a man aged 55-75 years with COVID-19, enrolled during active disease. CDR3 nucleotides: TGTGCCAGCAGCCAAGAGAGGCTTAGCAATCAGCCCCAGCATTTT. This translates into CASSQERLSNQPQHF.